The 23 T cell receptor beta chains reported below all come from one sample, sequenced in a study of blood T cells in healthy people across ages. Sample-barcoded 5' priming and a J-beta primer mix drove a second PCR of roughly 7 to 11 cycles. TCRdb re-called the 5' RACE reads through MiXCR, storing one row per CDR3 protein. The table includes 800,000 or so distinct CDR3 sequences, around 50% detected once. Sequencing was done on a sample of blood. These receptors came from a man at least 80 years old in good health.

V and J are TRBV5-1 and TRBJ2-1; the match to TRBD2 covers 8 bases. The CDR3 has 15 amino acids. Germline-derived CDR1 and CDR2 are SGHRS and YFSETQ. V dropped 3 bases and J dropped 5; count of bases not matched to a gene: 7. Here the CDR3 reads CASSWGLAGNNEQFF. The CDR3 region has the DNA TGCGCCAGCAGCTGGGGCCTAGCGGGCAACAATGAGCAGTTCTTC.

The chain links TRBV24-1 to TRBJ2-2; TRBD2 is a possible D gene (5 bases). The CDR3 contains 12 residues. V lost 6 bases and J 6 bases, leaving 7 bases between the germline ends. CDR1 is KGHDR, CDR2 SFDVKD, per germline. CDR3 region: CATSMEAGELFF. The CDR3 region has the DNA TGTGCCACCAGTATGGAGGCCGGGGAGCTGTTTTTT.

This chain joins TRBV27 and TRBJ2-5; 7 positions agree with TRBD2. The CDR3 totals 14 residues. Germline-derived CDR1 and CDR2 are MNHEY and SMNVEV (reference sequence). The V and J ends lost 6 bases and 1 base, in that order; junction bases with no gene match: 5. The CDR3 sequence is CASRPTSVQETQYF. The CDR3, as DNA: TGTGCCAGCAGACCCACTAGCGTCCAAGAGACCCAGTACTTC.

The sample holds many counts of this clonotype. V is TRBV4-3 and J is TRBJ2-7; TRBD2 aligns across 7 bases. The CDR3 length is 13 residues. V was pared by 2 bases and J by 3 bases, with 1 base of the junction left unmatched. Germline V CDR1 and CDR2: LGHNA, YSLEER. CDR3 nucleotide sequence: TGCGCCAGCAGCCAATCGGGGGGCTACGAGCAGTACTTC. This translates into CASSQSGGYEQYF.

The genes are TRBV2 and TRBJ2-5; possibly TRBD1 or TRBD2 for D (5 bases each). Trimming removed 6 bases at V and 5 bases at J, with 19 bases between. Germline lookup yields CDR1 SNHLY and CDR2 FYNNEI. The CDR3 contains 15 residues. The CDR3 is CASSRDPLREETQYF. CDR3 in DNA: TGTGCCAGCAGCAGGGACCCTCTGAGGGAGGAGACCCAGTACTTC.

A note on this clonotype: A much larger clone sits a single nucleotide away, making a read error possible. V usage is TRBV15 and J usage is TRBJ2-5; D is unresolved. The V gene's germline CDR1 is LNHNV and CDR2 YYDKDF (reference sequence). The CDR3 has 12 amino acids. V lost 0 bases and J 11 bases, leaving 10 bases between the germline ends. The CDR3 reads CATSRDWNEQYF. The CDR3 DNA reads as TGTGCCACCAGCAGAGACTGGAATGAGCAGTACTTC.

This clonotype was detected a few times. The chain couples TRBV7-2 to TRBJ2-5; D perhaps matches TRBD2 (6 bases). Germline V gene data show CDR1 as SGHTA and CDR2 as FQGNSA. The CDR3 runs to 13 residues. V was shortened by 8 bases and J by 2 bases, with 12 bases between the two germline ends. The CDR3 spells CASLALRQETQYF. DNA for the CDR3: TGTGCCAGCCTAGCGTTGAGGCAAGAGACCCAGTACTTC.

This clonotype came up a few times. This chain connects TRBV20-1 to TRBJ2-7; 7 nucleotides agree with TRBD2. Germline lookup yields CDR1 DFQATT and CDR2 SNEGSKA (reference sequence). The CDR3 extends over 14 amino acids. V shed 7 bases and J 6 bases; nucleotides not matched to a gene: 15. DNA for the CDR3: TGCAGTGGTATAGCGGGTTCCACCCCAGGCGAGCAGTACTTC. It encodes CSGIAGSTPGEQYF.

The chain links TRBV29-1 to TRBJ1-2; perhaps TRBD1 as D (5 bases). The V end was cut by 4 bases, the J end by 7 bases, with 16 bases between. This CDR3 has 13 residues. Germline values: CDR1 SQVTM, CDR2 ANQGSEA. The DNA of the CDR3 is TGCAGCGTTGGTTCCGCCAGGGTGGCTGGCTACACCTTC. It encodes CSVGSARVAGYTF.

CDR3 bases: TGTGCCAGCAGCTTACCCTTTAGCGGGAGGGCCGTTAATGAGCAGTTCTTC. Amino acids: CASSLPFSGRAVNEQFF. This chain joins TRBV11-3 and TRBJ2-1; 11 bases are a match to TRBD2. Germline V lookup: CDR1 SGHNT, CDR2 YENEEA. Trimming cost V 2 bases and J 7 bases; bases outside gene matches: 10. This CDR3 region has 17 residues.

This clonotype was observed at least ten times. The chain uses TRBV5-5 and TRBJ1-2; 9 nucleotides agree with TRBD1. V lost 4 bases and J lost 4; bases outside the gene matches: 14. In germline, CDR1 is SGHKS, CDR2 YYEKEE (reference sequence). CDR3 length equals 17 residues. The CDR3 sequence is CASSGAGQGSVGYGYTF. CDR3 DNA sequence: TGTGCCAGCAGCGGCGCAGGACAGGGGTCGGTCGGCTATGGCTACACCTTC.

This chain joins TRBV29-1 and TRBJ1-1; no reliable D call. Germline CDR1 and CDR2: SQVTM and ANQGSEA. V dropped 3 bases and J dropped 1 base, with 0 bases sitting between them. This CDR3 is built from 10 residues. CDR3: CSVENTEAFF. The CDR3 coding sequence is TGCAGCGTTGAGAACACTGAAGCTTTCTTT.

The CDR3 is CASSSARAPSSGNTIYF. CDR3 nucleotides: TGTGCCAGCAGCTCCGCGAGGGCGCCGAGCTCTGGAAACACCATATATTTT. The rearrangement links TRBV21-1 to TRBJ1-3; no DNA check was done on the table's D call, TRBD1. TRBV21-1 is designated a pseudogene. The length of the CDR3 is 17 residues.

This clonotype has only a few counts. The chain combines TRBV5-1 with TRBJ1-1; TRBD1 is a possible D gene (5 bases). The V end lost 4 bases, the J end lost 1 base, and 23 bases lay between the germline ends. Germline V gives CDR1 SGHRS, CDR2 YFSETQ. This CDR3 is built from 18 residues. The CDR3 sequence: CASSMGTPLLDSNTEAFF. DNA for the CDR3: TGCGCCAGCAGCATGGGGACTCCTCTTCTGGACTCGAACACTGAAGCTTTCTTT.

The sample holds a few counts of this clonotype. This chain joins TRBV6-6 and TRBJ1-1; D is perhaps TRBD1 (6 bases). This CDR3 has 15 residues. V was pared by 8 bases and J by 5 bases, with 21 bases between. CDR1 is MNHNY and CDR2 is SVGAGI in the germline V gene (reference sequence). DNA of the CDR3: TGTGCCAGCTTTGGAAGGGGGGGGCGGCCTACTGAAGCTTTCTTT. Residues: CASFGRGGRPTEAFF.

The V and J genes are TRBV20-1 and TRBJ2-1; no reliable D call. The V end lost 2 bases, the J end lost 4 bases, and 15 bases lay between the germline ends. The CDR3 extends over 15 amino acids. Germline CDR1 DFQATT, CDR2 SNEGSKA (reference sequence). CDR3 nucleotide sequence: TGCAGTGCTAGAAAGACTCGGACGGTGTACAATGAGCAGTTCTTC. Amino acids: CSARKTRTVYNEQFF.

The V gene is TRBV7-2, the J gene TRBJ2-7; weak D call: TRBD1 (5 bases). The V end lost 5 bases, the J end lost 7 bases, and 24 bases lay between the germline ends. The CDR3 totals 16 residues. Germline-derived CDR1 and CDR2 are SGHTA and FQGNSA. CDR3 sequence: CASSQEGLGVHNEQYF. In DNA, the CDR3 is TGTGCCAGCAGCCAAGAAGGTCTAGGGGTACACAATGAGCAGTACTTC.

The sample holds a few counts of this clonotype. The V gene is TRBV6-1, the J gene TRBJ2-1; D unclear. Germline V gene lookup returns CDR1 MNHNS and CDR2 SASEGT. This CDR3 contains 13 residues. Trimming removed 1 base from V and 2 bases from J, with 3 bases in between. CDR3: CASSEDTYNEQFF. Written as DNA, the CDR3 is TGTGCCAGCAGTGAAGACACCTACAATGAGCAGTTCTTC.

The rearrangement links TRBV7-8 to TRBJ2-4, with D perhaps assigned TRBD1 or TRBD2 (5 bases each). Deletions cut 5 bases from V and 6 bases from J, with 11 bases between. This CDR3 is built from 13 residues. Germline V CDR1 and CDR2: SGHVS, FQNEAQ. CDR3 DNA: TGTGCCAGCAGCGGGGGACCCGGAAACATTCAGTACTTC. The encoded protein is CASSGGPGNIQYF.

The V call is TRBV12-3 or TRBV12-4, the J call TRBJ2-6; D remains ambiguous. The CDR3 contains 15 residues. Deletions cut 5 bases from V and 0 bases from J, with 8 bases between. CDR3 protein: CASSRRYSGANVLTF. CDR3 nucleotides: TGTGCCAGCAGTAGACGGTACTCTGGGGCCAACGTCCTGACTTTC.

As regards this clonotype: Sequence at one end of the junction differs from germline and may be a read error. The gene calls are TRBV10-3 and TRBJ1-4; possibly TRBD1 for D (6 bases). The length of the CDR3 is 17 residues. The germline V gene encodes CDR1 ENHRY and CDR2 SYGVKD. CDR3 coding DNA: TGTACCATCAGTGAGTCGGGGGCCGGGACAACTAATGAAAAACTGTTTTTT. Translated: CTISESGAGTTNEKLFF.

This clonotype occurred once. The chain joins TRBV28 to TRBJ2-3; TRBD2 matches 11 bases. The V and J ends lost 6 bases and 2 bases, in that order; junction bases with no gene match: 16. This CDR3 has 19 residues. Germline V gene data show CDR1 as MDHEN and CDR2 as SYDVKM. CDR3 sequence reads: CASRPSGGLAGGSTDTQYF. The CDR3 bases are TGTGCCAGCAGGCCCAGTGGGGGGCTAGCGGGAGGCTCCACAGATACGCAGTATTTT.

The CDR3: CASSYSKSGGADTQYF. The CDR3 DNA reads as TGTGCCAGCAGTTACTCGAAAAGTGGTGGCGCAGATACGCAGTATTTT. The chain uses TRBV6-2 or TRBV6-3 and TRBJ2-3, with D uncertain. This CDR3 has 16 residues. Germline V gives CDR1 MNHEY, CDR2 SVGEGT. The germline V and J ends were trimmed by 0 bases and 4 bases, with 14 bases remaining between them.